This T cell receptor (beta chain) was identified in a study of identical twins. TCRdb reanalysed the 5' RACE reads using MiXCR and keeps one entry per CDR3 protein. Found here are 1.5 million to 2 million distinct CDR3 sequences, 32% of them singletons; the top ten hold around 0.3%. Germline CDR1 reads WSHSY; CDR2 reads SAAADI. The CDR3 runs 15 residues. Deletions cut 3 bases from V and 3 bases from J, with 9 bases between. The clonotype was recovered from a newborn girl in good health. The sample was cord blood. The genes are TRBV10-2 and TRBJ1-6, with D perhaps matching TRBD1 (5 bases). CDR3 region: CASSDGAGYNSPLHF. The CDR3 bases are TGCGCCAGCAGTGATGGGGCAGGCTATAATTCACCCCTCCACTTT.